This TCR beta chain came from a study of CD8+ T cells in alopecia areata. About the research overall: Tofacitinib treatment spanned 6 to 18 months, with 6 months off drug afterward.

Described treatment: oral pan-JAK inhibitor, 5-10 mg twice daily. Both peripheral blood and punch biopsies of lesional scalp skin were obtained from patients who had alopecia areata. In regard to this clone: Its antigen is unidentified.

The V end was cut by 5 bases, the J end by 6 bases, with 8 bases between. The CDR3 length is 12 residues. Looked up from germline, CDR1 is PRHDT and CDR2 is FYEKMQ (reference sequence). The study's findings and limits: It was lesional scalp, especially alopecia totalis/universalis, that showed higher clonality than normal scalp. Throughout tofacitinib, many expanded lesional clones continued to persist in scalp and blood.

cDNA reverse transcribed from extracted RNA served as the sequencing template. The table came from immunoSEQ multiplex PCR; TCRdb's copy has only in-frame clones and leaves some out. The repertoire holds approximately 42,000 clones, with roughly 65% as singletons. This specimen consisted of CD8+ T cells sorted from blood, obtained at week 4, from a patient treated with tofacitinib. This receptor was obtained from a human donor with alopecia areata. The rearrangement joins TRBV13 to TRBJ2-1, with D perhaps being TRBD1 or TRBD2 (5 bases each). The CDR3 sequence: CASSKGTNEQFF. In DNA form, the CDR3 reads TGTGCCAGCAGCAAAGGGACCAATGAGCAGTTCTTC.